These 32 T cell receptor beta chains share one sample of origin, sequenced in a study of CD8+CD57+ T cells in acquired aplastic anemia. Profiling that covered TCR beta VDJ and CDR3 relied on genomic DNA as its template. From the reads, TCRdb called clonotypes with MiXCR, one entry per CDR3 protein. The data hold about 160,000 distinct CDR3 sequences, with approximately 40% observed a single time. Sequenced: sorted CD4+, CD8+, or CD8+CD57+ T cells (not recorded which) from PBMCs. The receptors shown here come from a human donor in good health.

This clonotype was counted ten times or more. CDR3 nucleotide sequence: TGCAGTGCTAGAGACGGGACAGGGTCATACAATGAGCAGTTCTTC. Encoded protein: CSARDGTGSYNEQFF. V is TRBV20-1 and J is TRBJ2-1; 9 positions match TRBD1. CDR1 and CDR2 (germline): DFQATT, SNEGSKA (reference sequence). The CDR3 has 15 residues. Unmatched junction bases numbered 4, after V lost 0 bases and J lost 4 bases.

This clonotype was seen repeatedly, ten times or more. The rearrangement links TRBV9 to TRBJ2-2; 9 bases fit TRBD2. The CDR3 extends over 16 amino acids. Germline-derived CDR1 and CDR2 are SGDLS and YYNGEE. J lost 4 bases, V lost 7 bases, and 11 bases had no gene match. CDR3 DNA sequence: TGTGCCAGCGGAAATAGCGGGAGCGGGAGCACCGGGGAGCTGTTTTTT. It encodes CASGNSGSGSTGELFF.

The genes are TRBV20-1 and TRBJ2-5, with 7 bases lining up with TRBD2. The V gene's germline CDR1 is DFQATT and CDR2 SNEGSKA (reference sequence). The CDR3 is made up of 15 amino acids. With V trimmed by 3 bases and J by 0 bases, 7 bases remained unmatched. CDR3 bases: TGCAGTGCTAGTCGGGCTAGCGGAGACCAAGAGACCCAGTACTTC. Translated, it gives CSASRASGDQETQYF.

V is TRBV5-1 and J is TRBJ2-6; the D gene is possibly TRBD1 (5 bases). The CDR3 extends over 16 amino acids. Germline CDR1 and CDR2: SGHRS and YFSETQ. The ends were cut back, 0 bases at V and 4 bases at J, with 11 bases in the middle. CDR3 nucleotides: TGCGCCAGCAGCTTGGAGACAGTCGGAGGGGCCAACGTCCTGACTTTC. Translated, it gives CASSLETVGGANVLTF.

The chain couples TRBV29-1 to TRBJ1-5; D possibly corresponds to TRBD1 (5 bases). Looked up from germline, CDR1 is SQVTM and CDR2 is ANQGSEA. CDR3 length: 13 residues. The V end lost 7 bases, the J end lost 0 bases, and 10 bases lay between the germline ends. CDR3 amino acids: CSAKQDSNQPQHF. The CDR3 nucleotides read TGCAGCGCTAAACAGGATAGCAATCAGCCCCAGCATTTT. Full variable domain (missing parts from reference TRBV29-1 and TRBJ1-5): SAVISQKPSRDICQRGTSLTIQCQVDSQVTMMFWYRQQPGQSLTLIATANQGSEATYESGFVIDKFPISRPNLTFSTLTVSNMSPEDSSIYLCSAKQDSNQPQHFGDGTRLSIL.

This chain links TRBV7-8 with TRBJ2-3; either TRBD1 or TRBD2 may fit D (5 bases each). CDR3 length: 16 amino acids. In germline, CDR1 is SGHVS, CDR2 FQNEAQ. Trimming left V 5 bases short and J 4 bases short, with 19 bases between. CDR3 protein: CASSRIGDHDADTQYF. CDR3 sequence (DNA): TGTGCCAGCAGCCGTATCGGGGACCATGATGCAGATACGCAGTATTTT.

There are many counts of this clonotype. This sequence joins TRBV7-9 and TRBJ1-4, with D unresolved. V lost 1 base to trimming and J lost 7 bases, with 10 bases between them. The germline gives CDR1 SEHNR, CDR2 FQNEAQ (reference sequence). CDR3 size: 14 residues. CDR3 nucleotide sequence: TGTGCCAGCAGCTTAGATGGGATACGTGAAAAACTGTTTTTT. It encodes CASSLDGIREKLFF.

As to this clonotype: A much larger clone is a single base away; this may be a read error. V is TRBV15 and J is TRBJ1-2; 9 nucleotides line up with TRBD1. This CDR3 spans 18 amino acids. Germline V gene data show CDR1 as LNHNV and CDR2 as YYDKDF (reference sequence). CDR3: CATGRVYSGTGNNYGYTF. For the CDR3, the DNA is TGTGCCACCGGCAGAGTGTATTCCGGGACAGGGAATAACTATGGCTACACCTTC.

This clonotype was recorded many times. The chain uses TRBV19 and TRBJ2-2, with TRBD1 matching 8 bases. Trimming at V came to 9 bases and at J to 0 bases, leaving 6 bases not matched to a gene. In germline, CDR1 is LNHDA, CDR2 SQIVND (reference sequence). The CDR3 is 15 amino acids. CDR3 region: CASNRDRSNTGELFF. CDR3 nucleotide sequence: TGTGCCAGCAACCGGGACAGGTCGAACACCGGGGAGCTGTTTTTT.

This chain joins TRBV10-2 and TRBJ2-1; no definite D call. The germline V and J ends were trimmed by 2 bases and 0 bases, with 17 bases remaining between them. This CDR3 is 18 amino acids long. Per the germline V gene, CDR1 is WSHSY and CDR2 is SAAADI. CDR3 in amino acids: CASSEPARVINSYNEQFF. The CDR3 bases are TGCGCCAGCAGTGAGCCTGCTAGAGTTATAAACTCCTACAATGAGCAGTTCTTC.

The chain joins TRBV2 to TRBJ2-3; 7 bases are a match to TRBD2. The CDR3 spans 13 residues. Per the germline V gene, CDR1 is SNHLY and CDR2 is FYNNEI. The CDR3 DNA sequence: TGTGCTAGTTGGGAGGGGATCACAGATACGCAGTATTTT. This encodes CASWEGITDTQYF.

This clonotype was seen repeatedly, ten times or more. The V call is TRBV6-1, the J call TRBJ1-2, with 7 positions matching TRBD1. V lost 8 bases, J lost 4 bases, and 16 bases stayed unmatched. The CDR3 totals 16 residues. Germline CDR1 MNHNS, CDR2 SASEGT. Here the CDR3 DNA reads TGTGCCAGCCGACCGCCTGACAGGGTACCTACCTATGGCTACACCTTC. Translated: CASRPPDRVPTYGYTF.

This clonotype was counted many times. The chain joins TRBV15 to TRBJ1-1; no clear D gene. The CDR3 has 15 amino acids. Trimming took 0 bases from V and 5 from J, leaving 13 bases between them. CDR1 is LNHNV and CDR2 is YYDKDF in the germline V gene (reference sequence). The DNA of the CDR3 is TGTGCCACCAGCAGAGAATTGACCGTACTGACTGAAGCTTTCTTT. It is translated as CATSRELTVLTEAFF.

The chain is built from TRBV7-9 and TRBJ2-5; weak D call: TRBD2 (5 bases). The CDR3 loop spans 12 amino acids. Germline V gene sequence: CDR1 SEHNR, CDR2 FQNEAQ (reference sequence). V was clipped by 5 bases and J by 1 base, with 5 bases between them. CDR3 region: CASSEGQETQYF. In DNA form, the CDR3 reads TGTGCCAGCAGCGAGGGCCAAGAGACCCAGTACTTC. The variable domain in full, completed from reference TRBV7-9 and TRBJ2-5, reads DTGVSQNPRHKITKRGQNVTFRCDPISEHNRLYWYRQTLGQGPEFLTYFQNEAQLEKSRLLSDRFSAERPKGSFSTLEIQRTEQGDSAMYLCASSEGQETQYFGPGTRLLVL.

There are many counts of this clonotype. The V gene is TRBV10-3, the J gene TRBJ2-7; TRBD1 aligns across 8 bases. Germline V lookup: CDR1 ENHRY, CDR2 SYGVKD. There are 13 residues in the CDR3. V trimming: 6 bases; J trimming: 3 bases; junction bases outside the gene matches: 4. CDR3 amino acids: CAIRLGTGYEQYF. CDR3 bases: TGTGCCATCAGGCTTGGGACAGGCTACGAGCAGTACTTC.

The chain links TRBV12-3 or TRBV12-4 to TRBJ1-1; perhaps TRBD1 as D (5 bases). The CDR3 consists of 16 residues. The V gene lost 1 base and the J gene lost 1 base, with 13 bases spanning the gap. Here the CDR3 DNA reads TGTGCCAGCAGTTTAGTATCCTGGGGCCGGAACACTGAAGCTTTCTTT. Translated, it gives CASSLVSWGRNTEAFF.

To note about this clonotype: Possible read error: a much larger clone is one base away. The chain links TRBV7-3 to TRBJ2-7; unclear D gene. The CDR3 totals 11 residues. Looked up from germline, CDR1 is SGHTA and CDR2 is FQGTGA. CDR3 region: CASSALYEQHF. The CDR3 coding sequence is TGTGCCAGCAGTGCCCTCTACGAGCAGCACTTC.

Turning to this clonotype: The conserved phenylalanine or tryptophan is not found at the CDR3 terminus, so this likely reflects a read error. It is unclear where the CDR3 begins or ends on the DNA, so no DNA is shown, and the CDR3 is as TCRdb lists it. The CDR3 spells CATSRSTGAVTFL. The gene calls are TRBV15 and TRBJ1-1; the table's D gene call, TRBD1, was not cross checked with the DNA. From its first to its last residue, the CDR3 has 13 amino acids. Per germline, CDR1 LNHNV and CDR2 YYDKDF (reference sequence).

This clonotype was recorded many times. V and J are TRBV7-2 and TRBJ2-3, with TRBD1 matching over 8 bases. Germline-derived CDR1 and CDR2 are SGHTA and FQGNSA. Germline trimming cut 6 bases from V and 3 bases from J; bases unmatched to any gene: 17. This CDR3 has 18 residues. The DNA of the CDR3 is TGTGCCAGCAGACCCGACAGGGGTTATTTCAGGGGGACAGATACGCAGTATTTT. It is translated as CASRPDRGYFRGTDTQYF. The whole variable domain, filled in from reference TRBV7-2 and TRBJ2-3, reads GAGVSQSPSNKVTEKGKDVELRCDPISGHTALYWYRQSLGQGLEFLIYFQGNSAPDKSGLPSDRFSAERTGGSVSTLTIQRTQQEDSAVYLCASRPDRGYFRGTDTQYFGPGTRLTVL.

To note about this clonotype: Just one base apart from a much larger clone, this may be a read error. The chain employs TRBV4-3 and TRBJ1-2; D uncertain. V lost 2 bases and J lost 8, with 18 bases in between. This CDR3 has 15 amino acids. The germline CDR1 and CDR2 sequences are LGHNA and YSLEER. This chain's CDR3 is CASSQSPAGTGGYTF. Here the CDR3 DNA reads TGCGCCAGCAGCCAAAGCCCCGCGGGTACGGGCGGCTACACCTTC.

This chain links TRBV2 with TRBJ2-1; 8 bases map to TRBD2. In germline, CDR1 is SNHLY, CDR2 FYNNEI. V lost 6 bases, J lost 10 bases, and 2 bases stayed unmatched. This CDR3 has 11 amino acids. The CDR3 reads CASRREGEQFF. The CDR3 DNA reads as TGTGCCAGCAGACGGGAGGGAGAGCAGTTCTTC. The entire variable domain, with the rest obtained from reference TRBV2 and TRBJ2-1, is as follows: EPEVTQTPSHQVTQMGQEVILRCVPISNHLYFYWYRQILGQKVEFLVSFYNNEISEKSEIFDDQFSVERPDGSNFTLKIRSTKLEDSAMYFCASRREGEQFFGPGTRLTVL.

Points on this clonotype: Because it lacks the conserved phenylalanine or tryptophan at the end, this CDR3 is likely a read error. This rearrangement joins TRBV10-3 to TRBJ1-1; D possibly corresponds to TRBD1 (5 bases). The germline gives CDR1 ENHRY, CDR2 SYGVKD. The CDR3 is 14 amino acids. The CDR3 loop reads CASSPPRGNTEAFL. The CDR3 DNA follows: TGTGCCAGCAGTCCTCCGAGGGGGAACACTGAAGCTTTCCTT.

This clonotype was picked up many times. The chain is built from TRBV30 and TRBJ1-1; no reliable D call. Trimming shortened V by 1 base and J by 1 base, and 7 bases separated the two germline ends. Germline V lookup: CDR1 GTSNPN, CDR2 SVGIG (reference sequence). The length of the CDR3 is 13 residues. As DNA, the CDR3 is TGTGCCTGGAGTGGACAACCGAACACTGAAGCTTTCTTT. Its translation is CAWSGQPNTEAFF.

In this sample, this clonotype turned up many times. The CDR3 sequence: CASSLSGSGNTIYF. In DNA form, the CDR3 reads TGTGCCAGCAGCTTATCTGGGTCTGGAAACACCATATATTTT. The genes are TRBV7-6 and TRBJ1-3, with D unresolved. CDR1 and CDR2 (germline): SGHVS, FNYEAQ. The V end lost 2 bases, the J end lost 1 base, and 6 bases lay between the germline ends. The CDR3 totals 14 residues.

The chain carries TRBV6-1 and TRBJ1-1, with D possibly matching TRBD1 (6 bases). The ends were cut back, 11 bases at V and 4 bases at J, with 17 bases in the middle. CDR3 length equals 13 residues. CDR1 is MNHNS, CDR2 SASEGT, per germline. The CDR3 spells CAAQGRGTTEAFF. CDR3 bases: TGTGCCGCCCAGGGCAGGGGAACCACTGAAGCTTTCTTT.

This clonotype has only a few counts. An end of the junction does not agree with germline; a read error may underlie this. The genes are TRBV9 and TRBJ2-7; maybe TRBD2 (6 bases). This CDR3 spans 16 amino acids. Germline lookup yields CDR1 SGDLS and CDR2 YYNGEE. The CDR3: CAGSPPPHCGTYEQYF. In nucleotides, the CDR3 is TGTGCCGGCAGCCCCCCCCCCCACTGCGGGACCTACGAGCAGTACTTC.

Note on this clonotype: Since no conserved phenylalanine or tryptophan closes the CDR3, a read error is the likely cause. DNA of the CDR3: TGTGCCGGCAGCTTAGCCAGGTCTCAGCCCCAGCATTCT. It encodes CAGSLARSQPQHS. The gene calls are TRBV5-4 and TRBJ1-5, with D hard to call. Germline V gives CDR1 SGHNT, CDR2 YYREEE (reference sequence). This CDR3 comprises 13 residues.

This clonotype came up many times. The chain uses TRBV3-1 and TRBJ1-1, with D possibly TRBD1 on 5 matching bases. The CDR3 is 12 amino acids. The germline V and J ends were trimmed by 6 bases and 4 bases, with 9 bases remaining between them. Germline CDR1 is LGHDT and CDR2 is YNNKEL (reference sequence). The CDR3 is CASSSGLTEAFF. The CDR3 DNA sequence: TGTGCCAGCAGTTCGGGACTCACTGAAGCTTTCTTT.

The CDR3: CASSSNDRGQINTEAFF. The CDR3 DNA sequence: TGTGCCAGCAGCTCCAACGACAGGGGGCAGATCAACACTGAAGCTTTCTTT. The V call is TRBV11-2, the J call TRBJ1-1; 10 bases line up with TRBD1. The germline V gene has CDR1 SGHAT and CDR2 FQNNGV. The trim removed 4 bases at V and 2 bases at J, leaving 10 bases unmatched. The CDR3 is 17 residues long.

This clonotype was picked up many times. This chain links TRBV7-6 with TRBJ2-3; 9 nucleotides align to TRBD1. The J segment lost 6 bases and the V segment lost 3 bases, leaving 4 bases of the junction unmatched. The CDR3 extends over 14 amino acids. Per germline, CDR1 SGHVS and CDR2 FNYEAQ. This CDR3 reads CASSFGTGLDTQYF. In nucleotides, the CDR3 is TGTGCCAGCAGCTTCGGGACAGGGTTGGATACGCAGTATTTT.

The V and J genes are TRBV6-5 and TRBJ2-7; TRBD1 is a possible D gene (6 bases). Germline V gives CDR1 MNHEY, CDR2 SVGAGI. This CDR3 contains 13 residues. Trimming took 2 bases from V and 10 from J, leaving 15 bases between them. The CDR3 here is CASSYQLRQEQYF. The DNA of the CDR3 is TGTGCCAGCAGTTACCAGCTTCGACAGGAACAGTACTTC.

The rearrangement links TRBV6-1 to TRBJ2-7; TRBD2 aligns across 13 bases. V was pared by 7 bases and J by 5 bases, with 2 bases of the junction left unmatched. Germline lookup yields CDR1 MNHNS and CDR2 SASEGT. There are 13 residues in the CDR3. Here the CDR3 DNA reads TGTGCCAGCACGGGACTAGCGGGGAACGAGCAGTACTTC. Its translation is CASTGLAGNEQYF.